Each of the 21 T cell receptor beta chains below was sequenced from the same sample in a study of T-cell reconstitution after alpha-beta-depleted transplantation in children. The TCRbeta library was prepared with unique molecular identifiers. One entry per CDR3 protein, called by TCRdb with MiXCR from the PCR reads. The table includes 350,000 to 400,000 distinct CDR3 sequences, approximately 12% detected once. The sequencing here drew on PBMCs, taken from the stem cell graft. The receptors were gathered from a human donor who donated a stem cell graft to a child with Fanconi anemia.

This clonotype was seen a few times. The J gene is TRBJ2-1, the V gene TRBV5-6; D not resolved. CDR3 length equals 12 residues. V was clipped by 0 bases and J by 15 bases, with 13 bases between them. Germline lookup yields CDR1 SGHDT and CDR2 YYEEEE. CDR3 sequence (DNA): TGTGCCAGCAGCTTGGCAGCAGGAACACTGTTCTTC. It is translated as CASSLAAGTLFF.

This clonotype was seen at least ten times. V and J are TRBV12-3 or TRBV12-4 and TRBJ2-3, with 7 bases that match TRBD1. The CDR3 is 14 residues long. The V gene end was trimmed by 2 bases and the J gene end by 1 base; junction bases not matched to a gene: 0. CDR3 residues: CASSLQGGTDTQYF. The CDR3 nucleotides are TGTGCCAGCAGTTTACAGGGGGGCACAGATACGCAGTATTTT.

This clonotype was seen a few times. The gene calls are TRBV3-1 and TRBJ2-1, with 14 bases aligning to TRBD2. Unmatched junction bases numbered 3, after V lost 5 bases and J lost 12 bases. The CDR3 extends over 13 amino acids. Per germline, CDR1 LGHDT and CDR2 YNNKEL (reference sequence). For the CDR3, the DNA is TGTGCCAGCAGCTTTGGACTAGCGGGGGGGCAGTTCTTC. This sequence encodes CASSFGLAGGQFF.

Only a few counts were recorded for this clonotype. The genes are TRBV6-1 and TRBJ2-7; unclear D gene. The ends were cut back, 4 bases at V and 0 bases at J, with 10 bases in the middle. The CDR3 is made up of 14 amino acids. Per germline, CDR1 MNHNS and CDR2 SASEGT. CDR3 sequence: CASSVTWASYEQYF. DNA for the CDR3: TGTGCCAGCAGTGTTACGTGGGCCTCCTACGAGCAGTACTTC.

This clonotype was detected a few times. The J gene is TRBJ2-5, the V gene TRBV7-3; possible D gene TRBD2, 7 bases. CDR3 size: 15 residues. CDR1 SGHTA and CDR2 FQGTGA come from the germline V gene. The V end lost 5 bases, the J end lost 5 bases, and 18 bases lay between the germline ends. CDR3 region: CASSETGGYLETQYF. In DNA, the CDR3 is TGTGCCAGCAGCGAAACGGGGGGCTATTTGGAGACCCAGTACTTC.

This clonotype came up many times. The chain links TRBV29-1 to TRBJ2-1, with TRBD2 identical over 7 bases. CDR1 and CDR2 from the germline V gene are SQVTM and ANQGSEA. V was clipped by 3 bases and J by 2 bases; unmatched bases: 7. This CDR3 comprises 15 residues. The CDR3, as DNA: TGCAGCGTTGAGCCGGACGGGGGGACCTACAATGAGCAGTTCTTC. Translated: CSVEPDGGTYNEQFF.

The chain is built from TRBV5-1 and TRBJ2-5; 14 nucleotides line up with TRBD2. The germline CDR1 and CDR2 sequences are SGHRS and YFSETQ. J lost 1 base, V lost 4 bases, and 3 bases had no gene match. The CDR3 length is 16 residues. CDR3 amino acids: CASSPTSGGAQETQYF. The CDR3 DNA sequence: TGCGCCAGCAGCCCGACTAGCGGGGGGGCCCAAGAGACCCAGTACTTC.

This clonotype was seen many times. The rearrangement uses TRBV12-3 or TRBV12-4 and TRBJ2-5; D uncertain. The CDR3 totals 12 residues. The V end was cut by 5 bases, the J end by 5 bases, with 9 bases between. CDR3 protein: CASSQQRETQYF. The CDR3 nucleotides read TGTGCCAGCAGTCAACAGAGGGAGACCCAGTACTTC.

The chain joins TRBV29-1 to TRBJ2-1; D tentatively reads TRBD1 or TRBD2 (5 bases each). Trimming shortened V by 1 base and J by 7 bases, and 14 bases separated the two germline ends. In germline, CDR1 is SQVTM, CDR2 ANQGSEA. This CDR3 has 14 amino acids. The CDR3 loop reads CSVEGVGPGNEQFF. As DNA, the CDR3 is TGCAGCGTTGAAGGAGTGGGGCCGGGGAATGAGCAGTTCTTC.

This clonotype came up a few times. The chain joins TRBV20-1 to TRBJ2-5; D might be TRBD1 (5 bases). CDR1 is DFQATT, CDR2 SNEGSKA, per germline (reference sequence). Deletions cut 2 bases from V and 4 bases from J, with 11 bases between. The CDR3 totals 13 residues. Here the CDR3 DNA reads TGCAGTGCTAGAAGGTCAGGGTTAGAGACCCAGTACTTC. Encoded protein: CSARRSGLETQYF.

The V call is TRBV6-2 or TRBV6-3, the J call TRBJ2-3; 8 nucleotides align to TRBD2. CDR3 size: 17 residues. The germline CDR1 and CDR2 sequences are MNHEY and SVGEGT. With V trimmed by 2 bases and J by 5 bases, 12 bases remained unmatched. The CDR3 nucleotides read TGTGCCAGCAGTTACGGTGTCTCGGGACTAGACTTAGATACGCAGTATTTT. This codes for CASSYGVSGLDLDTQYF.

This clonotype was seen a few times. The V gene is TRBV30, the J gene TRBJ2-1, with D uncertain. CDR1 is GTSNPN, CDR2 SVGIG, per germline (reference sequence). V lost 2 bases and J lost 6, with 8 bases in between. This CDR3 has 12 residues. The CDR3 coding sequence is TGTGCCTGGAGTTGGGGTACCAATGAGCAGTTCTTC. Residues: CAWSWGTNEQFF.

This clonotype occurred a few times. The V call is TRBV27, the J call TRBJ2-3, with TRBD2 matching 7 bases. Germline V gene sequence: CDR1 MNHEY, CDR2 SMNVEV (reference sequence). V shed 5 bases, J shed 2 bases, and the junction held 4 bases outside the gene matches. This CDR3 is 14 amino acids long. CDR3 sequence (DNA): TGTGCCAGCAGTAGGGGACTAAACACAGATACGCAGTATTTT. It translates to CASSRGLNTDTQYF.

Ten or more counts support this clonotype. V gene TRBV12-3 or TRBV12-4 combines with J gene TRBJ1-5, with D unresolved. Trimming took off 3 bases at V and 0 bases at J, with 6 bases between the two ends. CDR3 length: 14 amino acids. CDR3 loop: CASSLDYSNQPQHF. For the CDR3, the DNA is TGTGCCAGCAGTTTGGATTATAGCAATCAGCCCCAGCATTTT.

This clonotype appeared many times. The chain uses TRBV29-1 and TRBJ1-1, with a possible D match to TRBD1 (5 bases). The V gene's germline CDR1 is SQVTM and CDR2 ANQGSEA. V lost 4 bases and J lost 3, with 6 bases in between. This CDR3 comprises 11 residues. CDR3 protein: CSVVGDTEAFF. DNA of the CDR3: TGCAGCGTTGTAGGGGACACTGAAGCTTTCTTT.

DNA of the CDR3: TGCGCCAGCAGCTTGGCAACAGGGGGGATAATGAATGAGCAGTTCTTC. It specifies CASSLATGGIMNEQFF. The chain links TRBV5-1 to TRBJ2-1; the match to TRBD1 covers 8 bases. The CDR3 is 16 amino acids. Germline V gives CDR1 SGHRS, CDR2 YFSETQ. The V segment lost 0 bases and the J segment 7 bases; nucleotides outside the gene matches: 9.

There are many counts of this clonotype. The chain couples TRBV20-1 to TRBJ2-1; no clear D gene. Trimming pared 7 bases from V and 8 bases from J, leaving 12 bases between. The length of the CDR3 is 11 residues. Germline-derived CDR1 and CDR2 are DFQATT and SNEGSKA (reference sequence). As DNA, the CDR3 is TGCAGTGGCCAACTTGGGGATGAGCAGTTCTTC. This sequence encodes CSGQLGDEQFF.

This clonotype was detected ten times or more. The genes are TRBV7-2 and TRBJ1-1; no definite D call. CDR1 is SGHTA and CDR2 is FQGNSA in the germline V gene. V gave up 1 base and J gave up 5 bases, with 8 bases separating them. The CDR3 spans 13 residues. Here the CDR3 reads CASSLGLGTEAFF. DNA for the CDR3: TGTGCCAGCAGCTTAGGTCTTGGGACTGAAGCTTTCTTT.

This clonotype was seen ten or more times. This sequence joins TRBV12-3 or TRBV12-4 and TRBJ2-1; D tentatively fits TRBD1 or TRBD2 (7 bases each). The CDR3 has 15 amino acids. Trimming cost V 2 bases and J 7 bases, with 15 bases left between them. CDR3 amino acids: CASSLIRGGKNEQFF. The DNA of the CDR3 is TGTGCCAGCAGTTTAATCAGGGGGGGTAAGAATGAGCAGTTCTTC.

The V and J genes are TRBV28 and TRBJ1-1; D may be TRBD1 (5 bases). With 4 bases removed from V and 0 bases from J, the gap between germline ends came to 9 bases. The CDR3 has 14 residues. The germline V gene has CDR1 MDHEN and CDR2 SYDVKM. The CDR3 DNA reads TGTGCCAGCAGTTCGACAGTGATGAACACTGAAGCTTTCTTT. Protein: CASSSTVMNTEAFF.

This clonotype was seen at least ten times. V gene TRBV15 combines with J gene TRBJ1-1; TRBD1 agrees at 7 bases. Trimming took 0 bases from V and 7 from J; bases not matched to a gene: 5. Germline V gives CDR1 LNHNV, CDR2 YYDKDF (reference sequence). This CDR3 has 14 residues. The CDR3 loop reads CATSRDGTDFEAFF. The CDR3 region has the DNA TGTGCCACCAGCAGAGATGGGACAGATTTTGAAGCTTTCTTT.